This is a list of T cell receptor beta chains from one sample in a study of glioma-infiltrating T cells after dendritic cell vaccination. The assay was immunoSEQ multiplex PCR, and TCRdb's table has in-frame clones only and misses some. The table includes under 100,000 clones, 70% to 90% detected once. Material: blood, obtained before dendritic cell vaccination. The source of these receptors is a human donor with glioblastoma. Both conserved end residues are part of each CDR3. A D gene is named only where the DNA matches it firmly. Not all rows give a size; the values are once, few, many and, for expanded clones, a class.

d_call,j_call,v_call,clone_size,cdr3_nt,cdr3_aa
.,TRBJ2-7,TRBV11-3,.,TGTGCCAGCAGCTTAGCGTGGCAGGCCCTCTCCTACGAGCAGTACTTC,CASSLAWQALSYEQYF
TRBD1,TRBJ2-3,TRBV30,.,TGTGCCTGGAGCACGGGACAGGCCCTCCGAGATACGCAGTATTTT,CAWSTGQALRDTQYF
.,TRBJ1-2,TRBV4-2,.,TGTGCCAGCAGACGTGGTCATGCCGAGAACTATGGCTACACCTTC,CASRRGHAENYGYTF
.,TRBJ2-4,TRBV4-2,.,TGTGCCAGCAGCCATGGTTTTGGGAGAATAGCCAAAAACATTCAGTACTTC,CASSHGFGRIAKNIQYF
TRBD2,TRBJ2-7,TRBV7-2,.,TGTGCCAGCAGCTTAGAAGCGGGAAACGGGGTGGACGAGCAGTACTTC,CASSLEAGNGVDEQYF
TRBD1,TRBJ2-1,TRBV5-1,.,TGCGCCAGCATCAGGAGTGGGACAGGGTACAATGAGCAGTTCTTC,CASIRSGTGYNEQFF
.,TRBJ1-1,TRBV19,.,TGTGCCAGTAGTATGTCTGCCCGGGTCGTGAACACTGAAGCTTTCTTT,CASSMSARVVNTEAFF
TRBD1,TRBJ1-1,TRBV11-2,.,TGTGCCAGCAGCTTACCCTCTCCCGGGACAGGAAAAGCTTTCTTT,CASSLPSPGTGKAFF
TRBD1,TRBJ1-6,TRBV30,.,TGTGCCTGGACGACAGGGCTCCAAGGGTCACCCCTCCACTTT,CAWTTGLQGSPLHF
TRBD1,TRBJ1-1,TRBV6-1,.,TGTGCCAGCAAAATAGACAGGGGTAGATCCGAAGCTTTCTTT,CASKIDRGRSEAFF
.,TRBJ2-7,TRBV28,.,TGTGCCAGCAGTTTGTCATCCTACGAGCAGTACTTC,CASSLSSYEQYF
.,TRBJ1-3,TRBV18,once,TGTGCCAGCTCACCACCGAATGTCCGGCAGGGGGGAAACACCATATATTTT,CASSPPNVRQGGNTIYF
.,TRBJ2-7,TRBV2,.,TGTGCCAGCAGTCGGGACAACTCCTACGAGCAGTACTTC,CASSRDNSYEQYF
.,TRBJ2-3,TRBV2,.,TGTGCCAGCAGTGTACTGGGCCGCGCAGATACGCAGTATTTT,CASSVLGRADTQYF
TRBD1,TRBJ2-7,TRBV4-1,.,TGCGCCAGCAGCCAAGGGGCCAGGGGGCCCTTCGAGCAGTACTTC,CASSQGARGPFEQYF
TRBD1,TRBJ1-5,TRBV19,.,TGTGCCAGTAGTACGGGACAGGTGAGCAATCAGCCCCAGCATTTT,CASSTGQVSNQPQHF
.,TRBJ1-5,TRBV19,.,TGTGCCAGTAGACCGGGTTTCAATCAGCCCCAGCATTTT,CASRPGFNQPQHF
TRBD1,TRBJ2-2,TRBV19,.,TGTGCCAGTAGTATCCGGACAGGGTCAAACACCGGGGAGCTGTTTTTT,CASSIRTGSNTGELFF
.,TRBJ1-2,TRBV11-1,.,TGTGCCAGCAGCTTCGACAGCAACTATGGCTACACCTTC,CASSFDSNYGYTF
.,TRBJ2-3,TRBV11-2,.,TGTGCCAGCAGCTTAGGGGGGGGCCGGGGCACAGATACGCAGTATTTT,CASSLGGGRGTDTQYF
TRBD1,TRBJ1-1,TRBV9,.,TGTGCCAGCAGCGTAGTACAGGGGACTGAAGCTTTCTTT,CASSVVQGTEAFF
TRBD1,TRBJ1-3,TRBV5-1,.,TGCGCCAGCAGCTTTGGACAGGGCTCTGGAAACACCATATATTTT,CASSFGQGSGNTIYF
TRBD1,TRBJ2-5,TRBV5-1,.,TGCGCCAGCAGCTACGGACAGGGGCGACGAGAGACCCAGTACTTC,CASSYGQGRRETQYF
TRBD1,TRBJ1-1,TRBV18,once,TGTGCCAGCTCACCACTTCCAGGGGGCTTACTTCCTGAAGCTTTCTTT,CASSPLPGGLLPEAFF
.,TRBJ2-5,TRBV5-4,.,TGTGCCAGCAGCTTGAGCACCGATCAAGAGACCCAGTACTTC,CASSLSTDQETQYF
.,TRBJ1-1,TRBV5-1,.,TGCGCCAGCAGCTTGGCAACCGTCGGGGGAATTAACACTGAAGCTTTCTTT,CASSLATVGGINTEAFF
TRBD2,TRBJ2-3,TRBV5-4,.,TGTGCCAGCAGCGGGACTAGCGGGGGGGCCACAGATACGCAGTATTTT,CASSGTSGGATDTQYF
TRBD2,TRBJ2-1,TRBV4-3,few,TGCGCCAGCAGCCCGAGCGGGAGTTCCTACAATGAGCAGTTCTTC,CASSPSGSSYNEQFF
TRBD2,TRBJ2-1,TRBV4-2,once,TGTGCCAGCAGCCAAGACGCAGCGGGGGGTGTCAATGAGCAGTTCTTC,CASSQDAAGGVNEQFF
TRBD1,TRBJ1-4,TRBV4-1,once,TGCGCCAGCAGCCAAGGACAGGGACAGATTAATGAAAAACTGTTTTTT,CASSQGQGQINEKLFF
.,TRBJ1-5,TRBV19,.,TGTGCCAGTAGGGGAGGCAATCAGCCCCAGCATTTT,CASRGGNQPQHF